Below, one TCR beta chain is given with its context. Its antigen remains unidentified. Presence of unique molecular identifiers characterized the TCR beta cDNA libraries. Between roughly 1 and 10 million T cells gave rise to roughly 0.5 million cDNA molecules. TCRdb recomputed calls from the PCR reads with MiXCR, one row per CDR3 protein. Counted here are 150,000 to 200,000 distinct CDR3 sequences, approximately 30% occurring once; the ten biggest clones make up 1.5%. This entry is derived from a study of post-analysis software for immune sequencing data. About the study: Included courses were relapsing-remitting and secondary progressive multiple sclerosis; progressive-relapsing multiple sclerosis was also included. Study-level results: Controls had lower frequencies than patients of about 5 TRBV segments, which included TRBV5-6, TRBV5-1 and TRBV20-1. Samples prepared in the same batch strongly co-clustered by F measure. The normalized Chao1 diversity of multiple sclerosis patients was significantly lower than that of controls.

Trimming removed 0 bases at V and 1 base at J, with 10 bases between. Germline loops: CDR1 SEHNR, CDR2 FQNEAQ (reference sequence). This CDR3 has 16 residues. Sequencing was done on a sample of blood. The receptor comes from a girl aged 10 to 17 with multiple sclerosis. The chain uses TRBV7-9 and TRBJ2-1, with a possible D match to TRBD2 (7 bases). The CDR3 DNA reads TGTGCCAGCAGCTTAGCGGGGGGGCCGTCCTACAATGAGCAGTTCTTC. It yields the protein CASSLAGGPSYNEQFF.